This paragraph reports one TCR beta chain. Its antigen remains unknown. Donors each contributed one blood sample measuring about 2.5 ml. These data originate in a study of monozygotic twins with inflammatory bowel disease. Overall study results and limits: Resolution of different T cell subtypes was not achieved. Clonotypes shared with others were fewer in IBD patients than in healthy twins, especially with disease activity. Among IBD patients, TCRbeta diversity (inverse Simpson) was lower than in healthy co-twins.

TCRdb reprocessed the 5' RACE reads and keeps a single row for each CDR3 protein, giving no DNA. Its listing shows more than 300,000 distinct CDR3 sequences. The CDR3 runs to 13 residues. Germline V gene lookup returns CDR1 SGHAT and CDR2 FQDESV (reference sequence). The genes are TRBV11-1 and TRBJ2-2; checking the TCRdb D call of TRBD1 is not possible without DNA. The origin of this receptor is a human donor with ulcerative colitis or Crohn's disease, or a healthy co-twin of an affected twin (not recorded which). Source material: blood. CDR3 amino acids: CASSLQGTGELFF.